A single sample gave rise to the 32 T cell receptor beta chains below, sequenced in a study of early T cells in non-severe SARS-CoV-2 infection. MiXCR, applied by TCRdb to the 5' RACE reads, yields one record per CDR3 protein. Of tens of thousands of distinct CDR3 sequences listed, 3% to 4% are singletons. The sequenced material came from whole blood. The origin of the receptors is an adult who was a healthcare worker with PCR-confirmed SARS-CoV-2 infection or an uninfected control (not recorded which).

This clonotype was counted only a few times. The rearrangement links TRBV7-6 to TRBJ2-3; 7 bases match TRBD2. The germline V gene encodes CDR1 SGHVS and CDR2 FNYEAQ. The V gene end was trimmed by 1 base and the J gene end by 0 bases; junction bases not matched to a gene: 7. The CDR3 sequence is 17 residues long. The CDR3 protein is CASSLVASGESTDTQYF. The CDR3 DNA reads TGTGCCAGCAGCTTAGTGGCTAGCGGAGAGAGCACAGATACGCAGTATTTT.

This clonotype was seen at least ten times. The genes are TRBV5-5 and TRBJ2-1; no definite D call. Germline CDR1 SGHKS, CDR2 YYEKEE (reference sequence). The CDR3 loop spans 14 amino acids. With 4 bases removed from V and 3 bases from J, the gap between germline ends came to 11 bases. The CDR3 is CASSRPPNYNEQFF. DNA of the CDR3: TGTGCCAGCAGCCGGCCTCCTAACTACAATGAGCAGTTCTTC.

This clonotype was observed many times. V usage is TRBV9 and J usage is TRBJ2-3; D remains unclear. The germline CDR1 and CDR2 sequences are SGDLS and YYNGEE. The V gene lost 2 bases and the J gene lost 1 base, with 11 bases spanning the gap. CDR3 size: 15 residues. The CDR3 nucleotides are TGTGCCAGCAGCGTGAATGGGCAGGGCACAGATACGCAGTATTTT. Residues: CASSVNGQGTDTQYF.

The V gene is TRBV29-1, the J gene TRBJ2-7; 8 positions match TRBD1. The CDR3 has 12 residues. Germline CDR1 is SQVTM and CDR2 is ANQGSEA. Losses at the gene ends were 6 bases for V and 3 bases for J; bases not matched to a gene: 4. CDR3 region: CSVRQGYYEQYF. CDR3 in DNA: TGCAGCGTGAGACAGGGGTACTACGAGCAGTACTTC.

This clonotype was observed many times. This chain links TRBV20-1 with TRBJ1-5, with 7 bases that match TRBD1. CDR1 is DFQATT and CDR2 is SNEGSKA in the germline V gene (reference sequence). The CDR3 length is 15 residues. V shed 5 bases, J shed 5 bases, and the junction held 12 bases outside the gene matches. The CDR3 sequence is CSASRQGRGDQPQHF. The CDR3 DNA reads as TGCAGTGCTTCTAGACAGGGTAGAGGGGATCAGCCCCAGCATTTT.

This clonotype has a count of ten or more. This chain uses TRBV4-1 with TRBJ2-5; D is uncertain. V lost 2 bases, J lost 5 bases, and 12 bases lay in between. CDR1 and CDR2 (germline): MGHRA, YSYEKL. The CDR3 sequence is 14 residues long. Here the CDR3 DNA reads TGCGCCAGCAGCCAAAAAACAGTCCCCGAGACCCAGTACTTC. This translates into CASSQKTVPETQYF.

This clonotype turned up a few times. V is TRBV25-1 and J is TRBJ2-2; 7 bases are a match to TRBD1. Trimming at V came to 6 bases and at J to 4 bases, leaving 5 bases not matched to a gene. The CDR3 extends over 14 amino acids. In germline, CDR1 is MGHDK, CDR2 SYGVNS. The CDR3 sequence is CASRDRFATGELFF. For the CDR3, the DNA is TGTGCCAGCAGGGACAGGTTCGCCACCGGGGAGCTGTTTTTT.

This clonotype was counted many times. This chain links TRBV7-3 with TRBJ1-1; TRBD1 matches 7 bases. The V and J ends lost 6 bases and 5 bases, in that order; junction bases with no gene match: 9. CDR1 SGHTA and CDR2 FQGTGA come from the germline V gene. The CDR3 has 14 residues. The CDR3 DNA reads TGTGCCAGCAGTATGCAGGGGGGCGCGACTGAAGCTTTCTTT. This translates into CASSMQGGATEAFF.

Ten or more counts support this clonotype. J is TRBJ1-2 and V is TRBV10-3; 8 bases are a match to TRBD1. Unmatched junction bases numbered 18, after V lost 4 bases and J lost 8 bases. Germline V lookup: CDR1 ENHRY, CDR2 SYGVKD. There are 17 residues in the CDR3. The CDR3 coding sequence is TGTGCCATCAGTGTGGATTGGGGACAGGTCTCCACTGAGGGCTACACCTTC. It codes for CAISVDWGQVSTEGYTF.

This clonotype has at least ten counts. The chain recombines TRBV18 with TRBJ2-1; 7 nucleotides agree with TRBD2. CDR3 size: 16 residues. Germline-derived CDR1 and CDR2 are KGHSH and LQKENI. Trimming cost V 6 bases and J 7 bases; bases outside gene matches: 15. The CDR3 coding sequence is TGTGCCAGCTCCCTTTTCCCCGCTTCGGGGGGTAATGAGCAGTTCTTC. It yields the protein CASSLFPASGGNEQFF.

The chain recombines TRBV5-1 with TRBJ2-7, with 7 bases identical to TRBD1. CDR3 length: 15 residues. Germline V lookup: CDR1 SGHRS, CDR2 YFSETQ. Trimming at V came to 0 bases and at J to 5 bases, leaving 8 bases not matched to a gene. This CDR3 is CASSLEGAGIHEQYF. Written as DNA, the CDR3 is TGCGCCAGCAGCTTGGAGGGGGCTGGGATCCACGAGCAGTACTTC.

This clonotype was observed many times. CDR3 sequence (DNA): TGTGCCAGCTCACCGCAACGGGACGAGCAGTACTTC. This translates into CASSPQRDEQYF. The chain couples TRBV18 to TRBJ2-7; D unresolved. V lost 3 bases and J 5 bases, leaving 8 bases between the germline ends. This CDR3 is 12 amino acids long. Germline V CDR1 and CDR2: KGHSH, LQKENI.

Ten or more counts support this clonotype. One end of the junction does not line up with germline, which may come from a read error. CDR3 in amino acids: CASSLDHGGELFF. The CDR3 DNA reads as TGTGCCAGCAGCCTAGATCACGGGGGGGAGCTGTTTTTT. J is TRBJ2-2 and V is TRBV11-2; D gene unclear. The CDR3 runs to 13 residues. Germline assignment: CDR1 SGHAT and CDR2 FQNNGV.

There are a few counts of this clonotype. V gene TRBV6-1 combines with J gene TRBJ1-3; unclear D gene. The germline V and J ends were trimmed by 0 bases and 5 bases, with 5 bases remaining between them. Germline V lookup: CDR1 MNHNS, CDR2 SASEGT. The CDR3 loop spans 13 amino acids. CDR3 residues: CASSEAGRNTIYF. The CDR3 nucleotides are TGTGCCAGCAGTGAAGCCGGCCGAAACACCATATATTTT.

The sample holds many counts of this clonotype. The chain employs TRBV20-1 and TRBJ2-5, with D perhaps matching TRBD1 or TRBD2 (5 bases each). V lost 5 bases and J lost 2, with 12 bases in between. The CDR3 is 13 residues long. Germline assignment: CDR1 DFQATT and CDR2 SNEGSKA (reference sequence). The CDR3 spells CSASGTPQETQYF. The CDR3 DNA sequence: TGCAGTGCTTCCGGGACCCCGCAAGAGACCCAGTACTTC.

This clonotype has just a few counts. The conserved closing phenylalanine or tryptophan is absent in this CDR3, likely reflecting a read error. V is TRBV20-1 and J is TRBJ1-5; unclear D gene. Germline-derived CDR1 and CDR2 are DFQATT and SNEGSKA (reference sequence). The CDR3 is made up of 15 amino acids. Between the trimmed V and J ends, which lost 4 bases and 0 bases, there was a span of 13 bases. The CDR3 region is CSAKTHPHSNQPQHL. CDR3 nucleotides: TGCAGTGCTAAGACTCATCCCCATAGCAATCAGCCCCAGCATTTG.

This clonotype was counted many times. The CDR3 DNA follows: TGTGCCAGCAGCTTAAACCAAGATACGCAGTATTTT. Translated, it gives CASSLNQDTQYF. This chain joins TRBV7-6 and TRBJ2-3; D gene unclear. The V end was cut by 2 bases, the J end by 5 bases, with 5 bases between. Germline CDR1 is SGHVS and CDR2 is FNYEAQ. The CDR3 has 12 residues.

In this sample, this clonotype turned up many times. The chain recombines TRBV12-3 or TRBV12-4 with TRBJ2-7; D remains ambiguous. This CDR3 has 11 amino acids. The V end lost 4 bases, the J end lost 3 bases, and 4 bases lay between the germline ends. The CDR3 DNA reads TGTGCCAGCAGTTCACGCTACGAGCAGTACTTC. The encoded protein is CASSSRYEQYF.

This clonotype occurred many times. The chain carries TRBV12-3 or TRBV12-4 and TRBJ2-1; 10 bases line up with TRBD2. The CDR3 runs to 16 residues. V was pared by 7 bases and J by 9 bases, with 15 bases of the junction left unmatched. CDR3 sequence: CASKLAGTTNAGEQFF. The CDR3 DNA reads as TGTGCCAGCAAACTAGCGGGGACCACAAATGCGGGTGAGCAGTTCTTC.

The V gene is TRBV12-3 or TRBV12-4, the J gene TRBJ2-3; D perhaps matches TRBD2 (6 bases). Trimming took 6 bases from V and 0 from J, leaving 10 bases between them. This CDR3 is 14 amino acids long. CDR3 in DNA: TGTGCCAGCAGGCCAGGGACTAGCACAGATACGCAGTATTTT. This codes for CASRPGTSTDTQYF.

The gene calls are TRBV3-1 and TRBJ2-1; TRBD2 agrees at 10 bases. The J segment lost 1 base and the V segment lost 3 bases, leaving 6 bases of the junction unmatched. This CDR3 is 17 amino acids long. Germline V gene data show CDR1 as LGHDT and CDR2 as YNNKEL (reference sequence). The CDR3 sequence: CASSQQYSGGSYNEQFF. For the CDR3, the DNA is TGTGCCAGCAGCCAGCAGTATAGCGGGGGGTCCTACAATGAGCAGTTCTTC.

This chain links TRBV19 with TRBJ1-5, with 10 bases fitting TRBD1. V was pared by 5 bases and J by 4 bases, with 8 bases of the junction left unmatched. Germline assignment: CDR1 LNHDA and CDR2 SQIVND (reference sequence). The CDR3 contains 16 residues. CDR3 DNA sequence: TGTGCCAGTAGTGGTAAGGGGACAGGGGCTAATCAGCCCCAGCATTTT. Translating gives CASSGKGTGANQPQHF.

This clonotype was recorded many times. The rearrangement links TRBV7-9 to TRBJ2-3; 9 bases match TRBD2. CDR3 length equals 16 residues. Per the germline V gene, CDR1 is SEHNR and CDR2 is FQNEAQ (reference sequence). Trimming took 4 bases from V and 6 from J; bases not matched to a gene: 11. CDR3 sequence (DNA): TGTGCCAGCAGCTCGAACGGACTAGCGAAAACGGATACGCAGTATTTT. Protein product: CASSSNGLAKTDTQYF.

This clonotype showed up many times. The chain combines TRBV7-9 with TRBJ1-2; the D gene is possibly TRBD1 (5 bases). The CDR3 consists of 13 residues. Trimming removed 7 bases from V and 7 bases from J, with 16 bases in between. Looked up from germline, CDR1 is SEHNR and CDR2 is FQNEAQ (reference sequence). The chain's CDR3 is CASTPTGGRGYTF. The DNA for the CDR3 is TGTGCCAGCACCCCAACCGGGGGACGTGGCTACACCTTC.

At least ten counts were recorded for this clonotype. In DNA form, the CDR3 reads TGTGCCAGCAGCTTAGTACAGGGTGGAACTGAAGCTTTCTTT. The encoded protein is CASSLVQGGTEAFF. The chain recombines TRBV7-8 with TRBJ1-1; the D gene is possibly TRBD1 (6 bases). V shed 1 base and J shed 5 bases, with 11 bases lying between them. Germline-derived CDR1 and CDR2 are SGHVS and FQNEAQ. The CDR3 consists of 14 residues.

This clonotype has a handful of counts. The V gene is TRBV20-1, the J gene TRBJ2-7; TRBD2 is a possible D gene (6 bases). Germline V CDR1 and CDR2: DFQATT, SNEGSKA (reference sequence). The CDR3 loop spans 14 amino acids. Between the trimmed V and J ends, which lost 2 bases and 1 base, there was a span of 12 bases. The CDR3 loop is CSARRAGLSYEQYF. The CDR3 DNA is TGCAGTGCTAGACGTGCCGGACTATCCTACGAGCAGTACTTC.

A few counts support this clonotype. This chain links TRBV12-3 or TRBV12-4 with TRBJ2-7, with D possibly TRBD1 on 6 matching bases. V dropped 5 bases and J dropped 0 bases, with 11 bases sitting between them. This CDR3 spans 14 amino acids. The CDR3 DNA reads TGTGCCAGCAGTCCCAGGGGCAGCTCCTACGAGCAGTACTTC. Translated: CASSPRGSSYEQYF.

This clonotype was recorded many times. This sequence joins TRBV6-4 and TRBJ2-3; no clear D. CDR3 length: 13 residues. Germline CDR1 is MRHNA and CDR2 is SNTAGT. V was cut by 2 bases and J by 0 bases, with 3 bases left in between. In nucleotides, the CDR3 is TGTGCCAGCAGTGACAGGAGCACAGATACGCAGTATTTT. It translates to CASSDRSTDTQYF.

This clonotype was counted ten times or more. This sequence joins TRBV4-1 and TRBJ2-1; 8 bases line up with TRBD2. V trimming: 3 bases; J trimming: 2 bases; junction bases outside the gene matches: 6. Germline CDR1 is MGHRA and CDR2 is YSYEKL. This CDR3 comprises 16 residues. The CDR3 loop reads CASSQRLAGAYNEQFF. In DNA form, the CDR3 reads TGCGCCAGCAGCCAGCGCCTAGCGGGCGCCTACAATGAGCAGTTCTTC.

This clonotype came up many times. In DNA, the CDR3 is TGTGCCAGCAGCCTTGTATGGAACACCGGGGAGCTGTTTTTT. It is translated as CASSLVWNTGELFF. V and J are TRBV11-2 and TRBJ2-2; D remains unclear. The CDR3 is 14 amino acids. Between the trimmed V and J ends, which lost 5 bases and 1 base, there was a span of 8 bases. CDR1 is SGHAT, CDR2 FQNNGV, per germline.

With respect to this clonotype: A read error may explain this, as a much larger clone is one base away. The chain combines TRBV18 with TRBJ2-1; unclear D gene. This CDR3 is built from 12 residues. Germline lookup yields CDR1 KGHSH and CDR2 LQKENI. CDR3 sequence reads: CVSSPLYNEQFF. CDR3 nucleotides: TGTGTCAGCTCACCCCTTTACAATGAGCAGTTCTTC.

This chain connects TRBV5-4 to TRBJ2-3; 10 bases align to TRBD1. This CDR3 has 15 residues. CDR1 SGHNT and CDR2 YYREEE come from the germline V gene (reference sequence). J gave up 6 bases and V 3 bases, and 7 bases lay outside the gene matches. The CDR3 DNA reads as TGTGCCAGCAGCTCTGACAGGGGGCGCAGGGATACGCAGTATTTT. Translating it yields CASSSDRGRRDTQYF.